One and the same sample provided the 2 T cell receptor beta chains below, sequenced in a study of cytomegalovirus exposure and HLA in healthy donors. 60 Vbeta and 13 Jbeta primers were used in PCR. The table came from immunoSEQ multiplex PCR; TCRdb's copy has only in-frame clones and leaves some out. The sample records 160,000 or so clones, about 78% being singletons. Material: PBMCs. The receptors were gathered from a male donor in good health and CMV-seronegative.

This chain connects TRBV9 to TRBJ2-1; TRBD2 matches at 10 bases. CDR1 is SGDLS and CDR2 is YYNGEE in the germline V gene. The CDR3 has 15 residues. J gave up 10 bases and V 3 bases, and 10 bases lay outside the gene matches. This CDR3 is CASSGPGTSVMEQFF. The DNA for the CDR3 is TGTGCCAGCAGCGGACCCGGGACTAGCGTGATGGAGCAGTTCTTC.

The chain has TRBV7-2 and TRBJ1-6, with TRBD1 matching over 8 bases. Germline trimming cut 6 bases from V and 7 bases from J; bases unmatched to any gene: 5. The CDR3 spans 14 residues. Germline lookup yields CDR1 SGHTA and CDR2 FQGNSA. CDR3 sequence reads: CASSQTGVNSPLHF. The CDR3 DNA is TGTGCCAGCAGTCAGACAGGGGTCAATTCACCCCTCCACTTT.